This is a list of T cell receptor beta chains from one sample in a study of regulatory T cells in long-lasting Graves disease. Using its own MiXCR run on the multiplex PCR reads, TCRdb lists one record per CDR3 protein. This sample has about 460,000 distinct CDR3 sequences, with around 15% found just once. Another study also made use of these data, one on T cells in Graves' hyperthyroidism and ophthalmopathy.

The sample in question was peripheral blood mononuclear cells (PBMCs), obtained at new diagnosis, from a patient treated with antithyroid drugs. These receptors were taken from a woman aged 45-65 years with Graves disease. Both conserved end residues are part of each CDR3. Each record gives: V gene, D gene, clone size, J gene, CDR3 protein, CDR3 DNA. D genes are given only for firm matches. Size values are once, few and many counts, or a class for expanded clones, and some rows have none.

v_call: TRBV28
d_call: .
clone_size: many
j_call: TRBJ1-1
cdr3_aa: CASTPTDIRTEAFF
cdr3_nt: TGTGCCAGCACCCCGACCGACATTAGGACTGAAGCTTTCTTT

v_call: TRBV28
d_call: .
clone_size: many
j_call: TRBJ2-7
cdr3_aa: CASSSDGGPTYEQYF
cdr3_nt: TGTGCCAGCAGCTCTGATGGGGGGCCGACCTACGAGCAGTACTTC

v_call: TRBV27
d_call: TRBD2
clone_size: many
j_call: TRBJ2-1
cdr3_aa: CASSSERTSGRKSSYNEQFF
cdr3_nt: TGTGCCAGCAGTTCCGAAAGGACTAGCGGGAGGAAGAGCTCCTACAATGAGCAGTTCTTC

v_call: TRBV27
d_call: TRBD2
clone_size: many
j_call: TRBJ2-1
cdr3_aa: CASRRPPGLAGVNEQFF
cdr3_nt: TGTGCCAGCCGTCGTCCCCCGGGGCTAGCGGGAGTCAATGAGCAGTTCTTC

v_call: TRBV7-9
d_call: .
clone_size: .
j_call: TRBJ2-7
cdr3_aa: CASSAERHSSYGQYF
cdr3_nt: TGTGCCAGCAGCGCCGAGAGACACAGCTCCTACGGGCAGTACTTC

v_call: TRBV12-3/TRBV12-4
d_call: .
clone_size: many
j_call: TRBJ1-2
cdr3_aa: CASSSGLQNYGYTF
cdr3_nt: TGTGCCAGCAGTTCGGGACTTCAAAACTATGGCTACACCTTC

v_call: TRBV11-2
d_call: TRBD1
clone_size: many
j_call: TRBJ2-1
cdr3_aa: CASSLAKGTGYAMYYNEQFF
cdr3_nt: TGTGCCAGCAGCTTAGCCAAGGGGACAGGGTATGCTATGTACTACAATGAGCAGTTCTTC

v_call: TRBV6-1
d_call: .
clone_size: many
j_call: TRBJ1-2
cdr3_aa: CASREGTGIYGYTF
cdr3_nt: TGTGCCAGCAGGGAGGGGACGGGTATCTATGGCTACACCTTC

v_call: TRBV5-5
d_call: .
clone_size: few
j_call: TRBJ1-5
cdr3_aa: CASSLGLRNQPQHF
cdr3_nt: TGTGCCAGCAGCTTGGGGTTGCGTAATCAGCCCCAGCATTTT

v_call: TRBV28
d_call: .
clone_size: many
j_call: TRBJ1-2
cdr3_aa: CASSLLSGNEYGYTF
cdr3_nt: TGTGCCAGCAGTTTATTATCAGGGAATGAGTATGGCTACACCTTC

v_call: TRBV18
d_call: .
clone_size: many
j_call: TRBJ1-1
cdr3_aa: CASSPSPGPLFFF
cdr3_nt: TGTGCCAGCTCACCTTCCCCGGGCCCACTCTTTTTCTTT

v_call: TRBV7-9
d_call: .
clone_size: many
j_call: TRBJ2-7
cdr3_aa: CASSSFRDHHYEQYF
cdr3_nt: TGTGCCAGCAGCTCATTCCGGGACCATCACTACGAGCAGTACTTC

v_call: TRBV29-1
d_call: .
clone_size: few
j_call: TRBJ2-1
cdr3_aa: CSVELDYNEQFF
cdr3_nt: TGCAGCGTTGAATTGGACTACAATGAGCAGTTCTTC

v_call: TRBV7-9
d_call: .
clone_size: many
j_call: TRBJ2-7
cdr3_aa: CASSLTVNYEQYF
cdr3_nt: TGTGCCAGCAGCTTGACAGTAAACTACGAGCAGTACTTC

v_call: TRBV7-8
d_call: .
clone_size: many
j_call: TRBJ2-1
cdr3_aa: CASSPFSYRPAEEQFF
cdr3_nt: TGTGCCAGCAGCCCATTCTCGTATAGGCCCGCCGAAGAGCAGTTCTTC

v_call: TRBV7-3
d_call: TRBD2
clone_size: many
j_call: TRBJ2-2
cdr3_aa: CASSFRTSGANTGELFF
cdr3_nt: TGTGCCAGCAGCTTCCGAACTAGCGGAGCGAACACCGGGGAGCTGTTTTTT